This T cell receptor beta chain was profiled in a study of tumor-infiltrating lymphocytes in primary liver carcinoma. At the level of the study: Cases comprised patients with primary liver carcinoma who received surgical resection. Study outcomes and limitations: Tumor-blood pairs (like tumor-adjacent pairs) overlapped less than tumor region pairs did.

Regarding this clonotype: What it binds is unknown.

Germline V gives CDR1 SGHRS, CDR2 YFSETQ. This CDR3 has 15 residues. Trimming removed 1 base from V and 2 bases from J; junction bases left unmatched: 4. Unsorted whole blood supplied the blood RNA, and germline DNA was isolated too. Starting material of about 450 ng total RNA yielded TCR beta cDNA via a constant-region primer. For TCR beta, libraries were produced by three nested multiplex PCR rounds using slightly modified ARM-PCR. TRBV1-TRBV30 forward and Cbeta reverse primers drove the first two roughly 10-cycle rounds. Using its own MiXCR run on the multiplex PCR reads, TCRdb lists one record per CDR3 protein. Of 330,000 or so distinct CDR3 sequences in the sample, around three fifths were seen once.

The chain joins TRBV5-1 to TRBJ2-7, with TRBD2 matching over 9 bases. Sample: peripheral blood. The TCR comes from a man aged 35 to 55 with primary liver carcinoma and hepatitis B virus infection. The CDR3 protein is CASSLLASGAYEQYF. The DNA of the CDR3 is TGCGCCAGCAGCTTGTTGGCTAGCGGGGCCTACGAGCAGTACTTC.